The 30 T cell receptor beta chains listed next were all sequenced from one sample in a study of blood T cell repertoires in COVID-19. Clones were read by immunoSEQ multiplex PCR, and TCRdb kept only the in-frame ones, dropping some. The sample holds over 90,000 clones, over 65% seen once. Source material: peripheral blood. All receptors come from a human donor in a cohort sampled during active COVID-19.

The genes are TRBV3-1 (or the pseudogene TRBV3-2) and TRBJ1-3; TRBD1 matches at 8 bases. The V and J ends lost 5 bases and 2 bases, in that order; junction bases with no gene match: 8. The CDR3 extends over 16 amino acids. CDR1 is LGHDT, CDR2 YNNKEL, per germline (reference sequence). The CDR3 spells CASSTDREYPGNTIYF. The CDR3 DNA is TGTGCCAGCAGCACGGACAGGGAATATCCTGGAAACACCATATATTTT.

The J gene is TRBJ1-3, the V gene TRBV12-3 or TRBV12-4; maybe TRBD1 (5 bases). This CDR3 has 13 residues. The V and J ends lost 2 bases and 7 bases respectively, with 9 bases between them. In DNA form, the CDR3 reads TGTGCCAGCAGTTTAAGGGGTAGTAACACCATATATTTT. It is translated as CASSLRGSNTIYF.

The V and J genes are TRBV7-9 and TRBJ2-5; perhaps TRBD2 as D (6 bases). Trimming took off 6 bases at V and 4 bases at J, with 15 bases between the two ends. The CDR3 covers 14 residues. In germline, CDR1 is SEHNR, CDR2 FQNEAQ (reference sequence). The CDR3 reads CASRSSPGGETQYF. As DNA, the CDR3 is TGTGCCAGCAGATCCAGCCCCGGGGGAGAGACCCAGTACTTC.

This rearrangement joins TRBV2 to TRBJ1-4; 9 nucleotides agree with TRBD1. Germline V gene lookup returns CDR1 SNHLY and CDR2 FYNNEI. The CDR3 totals 14 residues. The V segment lost 6 bases and the J segment 4 bases; nucleotides outside the gene matches: 3. CDR3 in DNA: TGTGCCAGCAGGGACAGGGGAAGTAATGAAAAACTGTTTTTT. This encodes CASRDRGSNEKLFF.

In DNA, the CDR3 is TGTGCCACCAGCAGAGTCCGGACTGTACTGTACACTGAAGCTTTCTTT. Translation gives CATSRVRTVLYTEAFF. This chain uses TRBV15 with TRBJ1-1; no clear D. The CDR3 runs 16 residues. Trimming pared 1 base from V and 3 bases from J, leaving 15 bases between. CDR1 is LNHNV and CDR2 is YYDKDF in the germline V gene (reference sequence).

The genes are TRBV5-8 and TRBJ1-2, with D possibly matching TRBD1 (5 bases). Trimming took 4 bases from V and 3 from J, leaving 13 bases between them. Germline CDR1 and CDR2: SGHTS and YDEGEE. The CDR3 runs to 14 residues. CDR3 coding DNA: TGTGCCAGCAGCCTTAGGACATCCTACTATGGCTACACCTTC. Its protein product is CASSLRTSYYGYTF.

This sequence joins TRBV7-6 and TRBJ2-2, with 9 bases matching TRBD1. Germline assignment: CDR1 SGHVS and CDR2 FNYEAQ. With 3 bases clipped from V and 5 bases from J, the junction kept 10 bases outside the gene matches. This CDR3 has 17 residues. The CDR3 region has the DNA TGTGCCAGCAGCTTCACATTACAGGGGGCGAGGACCGGGGAGCTGTTTTTT. Protein: CASSFTLQGARTGELFF.

The chain combines TRBV7-9 with TRBJ2-1; 11 nucleotides line up with TRBD2. The germline CDR1 and CDR2 sequences are SEHNR and FQNEAQ (reference sequence). V was clipped by 1 base and J by 4 bases; unmatched bases: 6. CDR3 length equals 17 residues. This chain's CDR3 is CASSLGGSGGDYNEQFF. For the CDR3, the DNA is TGTGCCAGCAGCTTAGGTGGTAGCGGGGGGGATTACAATGAGCAGTTCTTC.

V is TRBV18 and J is TRBJ2-1; TRBD2 aligns across 16 bases. V shed 4 bases and J 8 bases; nucleotides not matched to a gene: 8. The germline V gene has CDR1 KGHSH and CDR2 LQKENI. The CDR3 is made up of 17 amino acids. CDR3 residues: CASSQPGLAGGPHEQFF. CDR3 in DNA: TGTGCCAGCTCACAGCCGGGACTAGCGGGGGGGCCCCATGAGCAGTTCTTC.

The rearrangement uses TRBV19 and TRBJ1-1; D call uncertain. The CDR3 has 16 amino acids. Germline CDR1 reads LNHDA; CDR2 reads SQIVND (reference sequence). The V gene lost 5 bases and the J gene lost 1 base, with 17 bases spanning the gap. The DNA of the CDR3 is TGTGCCAGTAGTCCTGCTCGGGTGGGAGGGAACACTGAAGCTTTCTTT. It yields the protein CASSPARVGGNTEAFF.

In nucleotides, the CDR3 is TGTGCCAGCAGCGGGACATTGAACACTGAAGCTTTCTTT. Encoded protein: CASSGTLNTEAFF. The rearrangement uses TRBV12-3 or TRBV12-4 and TRBJ1-1, with a weak D call TRBD1 (6 bases). The V end was cut by 6 bases, the J end by 0 bases, with 8 bases between. The CDR3 length is 13 residues.

V usage is TRBV7-7 and J usage is TRBJ2-5; TRBD2 aligns across 14 bases. The length of the CDR3 is 15 residues. Germline values: CDR1 SSHAT, CDR2 FNYEAQ (reference sequence). V lost 5 bases, J lost 5 bases, and 4 bases stayed unmatched. CDR3 sequence reads: CASSAGLAGEETQYF. Written as DNA, the CDR3 is TGTGCCAGCAGCGCGGGACTAGCGGGGGAGGAGACCCAGTACTTC.

The V call is TRBV14, the J call TRBJ2-6; 9 positions match TRBD1. Germline V lookup: CDR1 SGHDN, CDR2 FVKESK. The CDR3 extends over 13 amino acids. Losses at the gene ends were 7 bases for V and 10 bases for J; bases not matched to a gene: 5. CDR3 in amino acids: CASTGGTGNVLTF. CDR3 sequence (DNA): TGTGCCAGCACTGGGGGGACAGGGAACGTCCTGACTTTC.

This clone was observed once. The V and J genes are TRBV18 and TRBJ1-4; unclear D gene. The V end was cut by 0 bases, the J end by 0 bases, with 5 bases between. Germline V CDR1 and CDR2: KGHSH, LQKENI. This CDR3 comprises 15 residues. This chain's CDR3 is CASSPPRTTNEKLFF. CDR3 DNA: TGTGCCAGCTCACCACCTCGTACAACTAATGAAAAACTGTTTTTT.

The table lists this clone with a count of one. The chain combines TRBV11-2 with TRBJ2-1, with D unresolved. Germline values: CDR1 SGHAT, CDR2 FQNNGV. V was clipped by 4 bases and J by 0 bases, with 7 bases between them. The CDR3 is 14 residues long. The CDR3 protein is CASSSPSSYNEQFF. The CDR3 coding sequence is TGTGCCAGCAGCTCACCGAGCTCCTACAATGAGCAGTTCTTC.

The chain carries TRBV5-4 and TRBJ2-3, with TRBD2 matching 7 bases. The ends lost 5 bases at V and 5 bases at J; junction bases unmatched: 11. The germline CDR1 and CDR2 sequences are SGHNT and YYREEE (reference sequence). CDR3 size: 15 residues. CDR3: CASRRGGNREDTQYF. In nucleotides, the CDR3 is TGTGCCAGCAGGCGCGGGGGAAACCGGGAAGATACGCAGTATTTT. Together with reference TRBV5-4 and TRBJ2-3, the CDR3 gives the full variable domain: ETGVTQSPTHLIKTRGQQVTLRCSSQSGHNTVSWYQQALGQGPQFIFQYYREEENGRGNFPPRFSGLQFPNYSSELNVNALELDDSALYLCASRRGGNREDTQYFGPGTRLTVL.

V is TRBV30 and J is TRBJ1-6; the match to TRBD1 covers 12 bases. V lost 5 bases to trimming and J lost 16 bases; unmatched junction nucleotides: 15. This CDR3 has 15 amino acids. Germline V gives CDR1 GTSNPN, CDR2 SVGIG (reference sequence). CDR3 nucleotide sequence: TGTGCCTGGGCAACCTCCGGGACAGGGGGCGCGGGACTCCACTTT. Its translation: CAWATSGTGGAGLHF.

This chain uses TRBV6-5 with TRBJ2-1, with 10 positions matching TRBD1. Trimming cost V 2 bases and J 7 bases; bases outside gene matches: 8. CDR3 length: 16 amino acids. Germline lookup yields CDR1 MNHEY and CDR2 SVGAGI. The CDR3 is CASSYQTGGIGNEQFF. In DNA, the CDR3 is TGTGCCAGCAGTTACCAGACAGGGGGCATCGGGAATGAGCAGTTCTTC.

CDR3 DNA: TGCGCCAGCAGCCTCCCATTCTCTAGAGCCGGGGAGCTGTTTTTT. It specifies CASSLPFSRAGELFF. V is TRBV4-1 and J is TRBJ2-2; D call uncertain. Between the trimmed V and J ends, which lost 4 bases and 6 bases, there was a span of 15 bases. CDR1 is MGHRA and CDR2 is YSYEKL in the germline V gene. The CDR3 is made up of 15 amino acids.

The chain is built from TRBV9 and TRBJ2-1, with D possibly TRBD1 on 6 matching bases. The CDR3 has 17 residues. The V end was cut by 0 bases, the J end by 5 bases, with 18 bases between. CDR1 is SGDLS, CDR2 YYNGEE, per germline. The CDR3: CASSVVPADSLHNEQFF. CDR3 DNA sequence: TGTGCCAGCAGCGTAGTTCCCGCGGACAGTCTCCACAATGAGCAGTTCTTC.

The chain has TRBV24-1 and TRBJ2-3, with 7 bases fitting TRBD2. Trimming cost V 2 bases and J 6 bases; bases outside gene matches: 13. CDR1 is KGHDR, CDR2 SFDVKD, per germline. The CDR3 totals 17 residues. Here the CDR3 reads CATSDSRGSGRGDTQYF. CDR3 in DNA: TGTGCCACCAGTGATTCTCGAGGTAGCGGGCGGGGGGATACGCAGTATTTT.

The chain joins TRBV30 to TRBJ1-1; 7 positions match TRBD1. With V trimmed by 8 bases and J by 6 bases, 15 bases remained unmatched. This CDR3 spans 14 amino acids. Germline V gene sequence: CDR1 GTSNPN, CDR2 SVGIG (reference sequence). This CDR3 reads CAGYPGQGVPEAFF. The CDR3 region has the DNA TGTGCCGGCTATCCCGGGCAGGGGGTCCCTGAAGCTTTCTTT.

This clone was seen a few times. The V and J genes are TRBV7-2 and TRBJ2-2; D call uncertain. Looked up from germline, CDR1 is SGHTA and CDR2 is FQGNSA. The CDR3 extends over 14 amino acids. Deletions cut 5 bases from V and 7 bases from J, with 14 bases between. CDR3 amino acids: CASSPQPGIGELFF. The CDR3 DNA is TGTGCCAGCAGCCCCCAACCAGGAATCGGGGAGCTGTTTTTT.

The gene calls are TRBV27 and TRBJ1-5; D may be TRBD1 (5 bases). This CDR3 spans 15 amino acids. Germline CDR1 reads MNHEY; CDR2 reads SMNVEV (reference sequence). The V and J ends lost 6 bases and 2 bases respectively, with 14 bases between them. CDR3 loop: CASRTSWGGNQPQHF. The CDR3 DNA reads TGTGCCAGCAGGACATCTTGGGGGGGCAATCAGCCCCAGCATTTT.

The genes are TRBV5-8 and TRBJ2-7; possible D gene TRBD2, 6 bases. The V end was cut by 1 base, the J end by 12 bases, with 17 bases between. This CDR3 is built from 13 residues. The germline V gene encodes CDR1 SGHTS and CDR2 YDEGEE. CDR3 bases: TGTGCCAGCAGCTTGCGTCAGGCGGGGAGTCCGTACTTC. Protein sequence: CASSLRQAGSPYF.

The chain joins TRBV7-2 to TRBJ2-1; 9 positions match TRBD2. After removal of 5 bases from V and 10 bases from J, the junction contained 12 bases not matched to a gene. Germline V gives CDR1 SGHTA, CDR2 FQGNSA. This CDR3 comprises 15 residues. The CDR3 DNA follows: TGTGCCAGCAGCCCTCCCGGGACTAGCTTACGGGAGCAGTTCTTC. Translating gives CASSPPGTSLREQFF.

The chain recombines TRBV7-6 with TRBJ1-2; 7 nucleotides align to TRBD1. Germline-derived CDR1 and CDR2 are SGHVS and FNYEAQ. Trimming took 4 bases from V and 4 from J; bases not matched to a gene: 6. This CDR3 is built from 14 residues. CDR3 nucleotides: TGTGCCAGCAGCTCACAACAGGGGCGCTATGGCTACACCTTC. Its translation is CASSSQQGRYGYTF.

The rearrangement links TRBV7-2 to TRBJ2-5; D may be TRBD2 (7 bases). The CDR3 has 15 residues. V dropped 3 bases and J dropped 4 bases, with 15 bases sitting between them. Germline lookup yields CDR1 SGHTA and CDR2 FQGNSA. CDR3 sequence (DNA): TGTGCCAGCAGCTTCGCGGGGGCGAAGGGAGAGACCCAGTACTTC. Translated: CASSFAGAKGETQYF.

As regards this clone: The same CDR3 also results from other DNA sequences found in this sample. This rearrangement joins TRBV11-3 to TRBJ2-2; TRBD1 is a possible D gene (6 bases). The CDR3 has 15 residues. The V and J ends lost 6 bases and 0 bases respectively, with 11 bases between them. Germline loops: CDR1 SGHNT, CDR2 YENEEA. The CDR3 DNA is TGTGCCAGCAGACCCGGGACACCGAACACCGGGGAGCTGTTTTTT. Amino acids: CASRPGTPNTGELFF. Filled out from reference TRBV11-3 and TRBJ2-2, the complete variable domain reads EAGVVQSPRYKIIEKKQPVAFWCNPISGHNTLYWYLQNLGQGPELLIRYENEEAVDDSQLPKDRFSAERLKGVDSTLKIQPAELGDSAVYLCASRPGTPNTGELFFGEGSRLTVL.

The rearrangement links TRBV11-3 to TRBJ1-1; 8 bases map to TRBD1. This CDR3 is built from 18 residues. Germline CDR1 reads SGHNT; CDR2 reads YENEEA. V dropped 1 base and J dropped 0; count of bases not matched to a gene: 10. The CDR3, as DNA: TGTGCCAGCAGCTTAGGACCCGGGACAGGAATCATGAACACTGAAGCTTTCTTT. Translated, it gives CASSLGPGTGIMNTEAFF.